These T cell receptor beta chains were read from a single sample in a study of blood T cell repertoires in COVID-19. Profiled with immunoSEQ multiplex PCR; TCRdb holds only in-frame clones, not every one. The table includes tens of thousands of clones, less than 85% detected once. Source material: peripheral blood. These TCRs come from an elderly man with active COVID-19. Each CDR3 is given with its conserved first and last residue. D genes are given only for firm matches. A row's size may be missing; if present it is once, few, many or a size class.

CASSWDSYEQYF | TGTGCCAGCAGCTGGGACAGCTACGAGCAGTACTTC | . | TRBJ2-7 | TRBV7-2 | TRBD1
CASSYEILRPEAFF | TGTGCCAGCAGTTATGAAATCTTGAGGCCCGAGGCTTTCTTT | once | TRBJ1-1 | TRBV28 | .
CASKEPAAFSEAFF | TGTGCCAGCAAGGAACCAGCGGCTTTCTCTGAAGCTTTCTTT | . | TRBJ1-1 | TRBV2 | .
CASSQERGIAYGYTF | TGTGCCAGCAGCCAAGAACGGGGGATTGCCTATGGCTACACCTTC | once | TRBJ1-2 | TRBV4-2 | .
CASSLGASGGGSYNEQFF | TGTGCCAGCAGCTTAGGGGCTAGCGGGGGGGGCTCCTACAATGAGCAGTTCTTC | . | TRBJ2-1 | TRBV7-2 | TRBD2
CASSFTGLAEETQYF | TGTGCCAGCAGTTTCACGGGACTAGCGGAAGAGACCCAGTACTTC | . | TRBJ2-5 | TRBV6-2/TRBV6-3 | TRBD2
CATRDSGSSYEQYF | TGTGCCACCAGGGATAGCGGGAGCTCCTACGAGCAGTACTTC | . | TRBJ2-7 | TRBV15 | TRBD2
CASSESSGTGAGELFF | TGTGCCAGCAGCGAGTCTAGCGGGACAGGGGCCGGGGAGCTGTTTTTT | . | TRBJ2-2 | TRBV9 | .
CASSSPGTGVDTQYF | TGTGCCAGCAGCTCTCCCGGGACAGGGGTAGATACGCAGTATTTT | . | TRBJ2-3 | TRBV11-2 | TRBD1
CASSLVQGGQPQHF | TGTGCCAGCAGTTTAGTACAGGGTGGTCAGCCCCAGCATTTT | . | TRBJ1-5 | TRBV28 | .
CASSIALIETQYF | TGTGCCAGTAGTATAGCCTTAATAGAGACCCAGTACTTC | . | TRBJ2-5 | TRBV19 | .
CASSAVRYGYTF | TGTGCCAGCAGCGCTGTCCGGTATGGCTACACCTTC | . | TRBJ1-2 | TRBV6-5 | .
CSVLRDSNYGYTF | TGCAGCGTTCTTAGGGACAGCAACTATGGCTACACCTTC | . | TRBJ1-2 | TRBV29-1 | TRBD1
CASSGERGATGELFF | TGTGCCAGCAGCGGAGAGCGGGGGGCCACCGGGGAGCTGTTTTTT | . | TRBJ2-2 | TRBV9 | TRBD2
CASSPHNLAGGEDRPETQYF | TGTGCCAGCAGCCCCCATAACCTAGCGGGGGGGGAGGATAGGCCGGAGACCCAGTACTTC | . | TRBJ2-5 | TRBV4-2 | TRBD2
CAWSVGLGQLNTEAFF | TGTGCCTGGAGTGTAGGGTTGGGACAACTGAACACTGAAGCTTTCTTT | . | TRBJ1-1 | TRBV30 | .
CASSLAAGMNTGELFF | TGTGCCAGCAGCTTGGCCGCGGGGATGAACACCGGGGAGCTGTTTTTT | . | TRBJ2-2 | TRBV5-8 | .
CASSLGTGSSIQPQHF | TGTGCCAGTAGTTTGGGGACAGGGAGTTCTATTCAGCCCCAGCATTTT | . | TRBJ1-5 | TRBV19 | TRBD1
CASSYSNREPQHF | TGTGCCAGCAGTTACTCGAACCGGGAGCCCCAGCATTTT | . | TRBJ1-5 | TRBV6-2/TRBV6-3 | .
CASSQIGYTEAFF | TGCGCCAGCAGCCAGATCGGGTACACTGAAGCTTTCTTT | . | TRBJ1-1 | TRBV5-1 | .
CASGSQGAGNYEQYF | TGTGCCAGCGGTTCACAGGGGGCGGGTAATTACGAGCAGTACTTC | once | TRBJ2-7 | TRBV7-2 | TRBD1
CASVFGGREAQYF | TGTGCCAGCGTTTTTGGCGGGAGGGAAGCGCAGTATTTT | . | TRBJ2-3 | TRBV2 | TRBD2
CASSQGTGGTEAFF | TGTGCCAGCAGCCAAGGGACAGGGGGCACTGAAGCTTTCTTT | . | TRBJ1-1 | TRBV6-2/TRBV6-3 | TRBD1
CASENRGSGNQPQHF | TGTGCCAGCGAGAACAGAGGGTCTGGGAATCAGCCCCAGCATTTT | once | TRBJ1-5 | TRBV28 | .
CASSRGLAGGPRDQYF | TGTGCCAGCAGCCGAGGACTAGCGGGGGGCCCCCGGGACCAGTACTTC | . | TRBJ2-5 | TRBV14 | TRBD2
CASSLRGGAQPQHF | TGTGCCAGCAGCTTAAGGGGCGGTGCTCAGCCCCAGCATTTT | . | TRBJ1-5 | TRBV7-2 | .
CASSEGGADTQYF | TGTGCCAGCAGTGAAGGAGGTGCAGATACGCAGTATTTT | . | TRBJ2-3 | TRBV6-4 | .
CASSRISSLIYGYTF | TGTGCCAGCAGCCGAATTAGTAGCCTGATTTATGGCTACACCTTC | few | TRBJ1-2 | TRBV6-6 | .
CSASPEADTQYF | TGCAGTGCTAGTCCCGAAGCGGATACGCAGTATTTT | . | TRBJ2-3 | TRBV20-1 | .
CASSLGTYRGETQYF | TGCGCCAGCAGCTTGGGAACCTACAGGGGTGAGACCCAGTACTTC | . | TRBJ2-5 | TRBV5-1 | TRBD1
CASSSPSGANTDTQYF | TGTGCCAGCAGTTCACCTAGCGGGGCCAACACAGATACGCAGTATTTT | . | TRBJ2-3 | TRBV28 | TRBD2
CASSLLGGETQYF | TGTGCCAGCAGCTTGTTAGGAGGTGAGACCCAGTACTTC | . | TRBJ2-5 | TRBV5-4 | .
CASSSGGNQPQHF | TGTGCCAGCAGTTCGGGTGGGAATCAGCCCCAGCATTTT | few | TRBJ1-5 | TRBV6-5 | .
CASSLGGGRLGEKLFF | TGTGCCAGCAGCCTAGGGGGCGGAAGGTTGGGCGAAAAACTGTTTTTT | once | TRBJ1-4 | TRBV7-2 | TRBD1
CASSLSESQPQHF | TGTGCCAGCAGCTTATCCGAGAGCCAGCCCCAGCATTTT | . | TRBJ1-5 | TRBV7-2 | .
CATSGTSDTQYF | TGTGCCACCAGCGGGACATCAGATACGCAGTATTTT | . | TRBJ2-3 | TRBV24-1 | .
CASSPQGVGETQYF | TGTGCCAGCAGCCCCCAGGGGGTTGGGGAGACCCAGTACTTC | . | TRBJ2-5 | TRBV7-3 | TRBD1
CASSLDGQGNQPQHF | TGCGCCAGCAGCTTGGATGGACAAGGCAATCAGCCCCAGCATTTT | . | TRBJ1-5 | TRBV5-1 | .
CASSIGITDTQYF | TGTGCCAGTAGTATCGGGATTACAGATACGCAGTATTTT | . | TRBJ2-3 | TRBV19 | .
CASSSEGTANSPLHF | TGTGCCAGCAGCTCTGAGGGTACGGCTAATTCACCCCTCCACTTT | . | TRBJ1-6 | TRBV3-1/TRBV3-2 | .